Listed below are T cell receptor beta chains from one sample, sequenced in a study of shared T cell receptors in the human thymus. Clones were read by immunoSEQ multiplex PCR, and TCRdb kept only the in-frame ones, dropping some. The sample yields about 540,000 clones, approximately 78% seen once. This sample also belongs to another study, concerning human thymus T cells.

Sequenced material: thymocytes. The source of these receptors is a boy under two years old with a congenital heart defect. Each CDR3 is given with its conserved first and last residue. The order of the fields is CDR3 protein, CDR3 DNA, J gene, clone size, V gene, D gene. The D gene is left open where the match is weak. Only part of the rows carry a size: once, few, many, or a class if the clone is expanded.

CDR3 protein: CASSSTQVNYGYTF
CDR3 DNA: TGTGCCAGCAGCAGTACACAGGTTAACTATGGCTACACCTTC
J gene: TRBJ1-2
clone size: -
V gene: TRBV5-4
D gene: -

CDR3 protein: CASSPDRDQTEAFF
CDR3 DNA: TGTGCCAGCTCACCAGACAGGGATCAAACTGAAGCTTTCTTT
J gene: TRBJ1-1
clone size: -
V gene: TRBV18
D gene: TRBD1

CDR3 protein: CASSVEAARETQYF
CDR3 DNA: TGTGCCAGCAGCGTAGAGGCAGCTAGGGAGACCCAGTACTTC
J gene: TRBJ2-5
clone size: -
V gene: TRBV9
D gene: -

CDR3 protein: CASSEAKGREVSTDTQYF
CDR3 DNA: TGTGCCAGCAGTGAAGCGAAAGGGCGGGAGGTCAGCACAGATACGCAGTATTTT
J gene: TRBJ2-3
clone size: -
V gene: TRBV6-1
D gene: TRBD2

CDR3 protein: CASSPAEAGLASTGELFF
CDR3 DNA: TGTGCCAGCAGTCCGGCCGAAGCGGGACTAGCGTCTACCGGGGAGCTGTTTTTT
J gene: TRBJ2-2
clone size: few
V gene: TRBV2
D gene: TRBD2

CDR3 protein: CTSTDRRDRDYEQYF
CDR3 DNA: TGCACCAGCACCGACCGCCGGGACAGGGACTACGAGCAGTACTTC
J gene: TRBJ2-7
clone size: -
V gene: TRBV1
D gene: -

CDR3 protein: CASSLVGRGDRDTEAFF
CDR3 DNA: TGTGCCAGCAGCTTGGTGGGGAGGGGAGATCGCGACACTGAAGCTTTCTTT
J gene: TRBJ1-1
clone size: few
V gene: TRBV5-6
D gene: -

CDR3 protein: CAWSGTIHSPLHF
CDR3 DNA: TGTGCCTGGAGCGGGACTATCCATTCACCCCTCCACTTT
J gene: TRBJ1-6
clone size: -
V gene: TRBV30
D gene: -

CDR3 protein: CASSTEGRYDGYTF
CDR3 DNA: TGTGCCAGTAGTACGGAGGGGAGGTACGATGGCTACACCTTC
J gene: TRBJ1-2
clone size: -
V gene: TRBV19
D gene: -

CDR3 protein: CASESHPYRVTEAFF
CDR3 DNA: TGTGCCAGTGAGTCTCATCCTTACAGGGTGACTGAAGCTTTCTTT
J gene: TRBJ1-1
clone size: few
V gene: TRBV19
D gene: -

CDR3 protein: CASGRQGPEAFF
CDR3 DNA: TGTGCCAGCGGGAGACAGGGACCTGAAGCTTTCTTT
J gene: TRBJ1-1
clone size: -
V gene: TRBV2
D gene: TRBD1

CDR3 protein: CASSQGQGWRGYTF
CDR3 DNA: TGCGCCAGCAGCCAAGGACAGGGATGGAGAGGCTACACCTTC
J gene: TRBJ1-2
clone size: few
V gene: TRBV4-3
D gene: TRBD1

CDR3 protein: CASTKDRPFTYEQYF
CDR3 DNA: TGTGCCAGCACCAAGGACAGGCCTTTTACCTACGAGCAGTACTTC
J gene: TRBJ2-7
clone size: -
V gene: TRBV27
D gene: TRBD1

CDR3 protein: CASSISIQRANNEQFF
CDR3 DNA: TGTGCCAGTAGTATCAGTATCCAGCGGGCGAATAATGAGCAGTTCTTC
J gene: TRBJ2-1
clone size: -
V gene: TRBV19
D gene: -

CDR3 protein: CSVDQISGRGTNTQYF
CDR3 DNA: TGCAGCGTTGACCAGATTAGCGGGAGAGGTACAAATACGCAGTATTTT
J gene: TRBJ2-3
clone size: -
V gene: TRBV29-1
D gene: TRBD2

CDR3 protein: CASRGTDRFNYGYTF
CDR3 DNA: TGTGCCAGCAGGGGCACGGACAGATTTAACTATGGCTACACCTTC
J gene: TRBJ1-2
clone size: -
V gene: TRBV6-1
D gene: -

CDR3 protein: CASIRSTGTGVHDWGYTF
CDR3 DNA: TGTGCCAGCATCCGGAGTACCGGGACAGGGGTCCACGATTGGGGCTACACCTTC
J gene: TRBJ1-2
clone size: -
V gene: TRBV5-4
D gene: TRBD1

CDR3 protein: CASSYSPGVRGNTIYF
CDR3 DNA: TGTGCCAGCAGTTACTCTCCCGGGGTTCGTGGAAACACCATATATTTT
J gene: TRBJ1-3
clone size: -
V gene: TRBV6-5
D gene: -

CDR3 protein: CASSPYSGGVEAFF
CDR3 DNA: TGTGCCAGCAGCCCATATTCTGGGGGCGTTGAAGCTTTCTTT
J gene: TRBJ1-1
clone size: -
V gene: TRBV5-6
D gene: -

CDR3 protein: CASSPHLLAGGPTAYEQYF
CDR3 DNA: TGTGCCAGCAGTCCCCACCTCCTAGCGGGAGGGCCTACCGCCTACGAGCAGTACTTC
J gene: TRBJ2-7
clone size: -
V gene: TRBV27
D gene: TRBD2

CDR3 protein: CARSLTGQGSGELFF
CDR3 DNA: TGTGCCAGAAGCTTGACCGGACAGGGGTCCGGGGAGCTGTTTTTT
J gene: TRBJ2-2
clone size: -
V gene: TRBV5-3
D gene: TRBD1

CDR3 protein: CASSQGRQGARPGEKLFF
CDR3 DNA: TGCGCCAGCAGCCAAGGTCGACAGGGGGCGCGACCAGGGGAAAAACTGTTTTTT
J gene: TRBJ1-4
clone size: few
V gene: TRBV4-3
D gene: TRBD1

CDR3 protein: CASRTIGSHTGELFF
CDR3 DNA: TGTGCCAGCAGGACTATCGGCAGTCACACCGGGGAGCTGTTTTTT
J gene: TRBJ2-2
clone size: -
V gene: TRBV5-5
D gene: -

CDR3 protein: CASIESGSPTDTQYF
CDR3 DNA: TGTGCCAGCATAGAAAGCGGGAGCCCCACAGATACGCAGTATTTT
J gene: TRBJ2-3
clone size: -
V gene: TRBV9
D gene: TRBD2

CDR3 protein: CASSLIGGRPSSYEQYF
CDR3 DNA: TGTGCCAGCAGTTTGATCGGCGGGAGGCCATCATCCTACGAGCAGTACTTC
J gene: TRBJ2-7
clone size: -
V gene: TRBV28
D gene: TRBD2

CDR3 protein: CASSLGPEGTEPGYYEQYF
CDR3 DNA: TGTGCCAGCAGCTTGGGCCCAGAAGGTACAGAACCGGGATACTACGAGCAGTACTTC
J gene: TRBJ2-7
clone size: -
V gene: TRBV5-8
D gene: -

CDR3 protein: CASSDPGGRETQYF
CDR3 DNA: TGTGCCAGCAGTGATCCAGGGGGGAGGGAGACCCAGTACTTC
J gene: TRBJ2-5
clone size: -
V gene: TRBV6-1
D gene: -

CDR3 protein: CASSGPSGDGYTF
CDR3 DNA: TGTGCCAGCAGTGGACCGTCGGGGGATGGCTACACCTTC
J gene: TRBJ1-2
clone size: -
V gene: TRBV6-1
D gene: -

CDR3 protein: CASGLEGPRGDTEAFF
CDR3 DNA: TGTGCTAGTGGTTTGGAAGGGCCTCGGGGGGACACTGAAGCTTTCTTT
J gene: TRBJ1-1
clone size: -
V gene: TRBV12-5
D gene: -

CDR3 protein: CSVVSGDVSYNEQFF
CDR3 DNA: TGCAGCGTTGTTTCGGGTGACGTCTCCTACAATGAGCAGTTCTTC
J gene: TRBJ2-1
clone size: -
V gene: TRBV29-1
D gene: -

CDR3 protein: CASSYIGGTLSSYEQYF
CDR3 DNA: TGCGCCAGCAGCTACATTGGGGGGACCTTAAGCTCCTACGAGCAGTACTTC
J gene: TRBJ2-7
clone size: -
V gene: TRBV5-1
D gene: -

CDR3 protein: CASSRTARGPSYEQYF
CDR3 DNA: TGTGCCAGCAGCCGAACGGCCAGGGGTCCCTCCTACGAGCAGTACTTC
J gene: TRBJ2-7
clone size: -
V gene: TRBV5-5
D gene: -

CDR3 protein: CASSLTGRRARRGGTDTQYF
CDR3 DNA: TGTGCCAGCAGTTTGACTGGGCGGAGGGCGCGCCGGGGGGGCACAGATACGCAGTATTTT
J gene: TRBJ2-3
clone size: once
V gene: TRBV28
D gene: TRBD2

CDR3 protein: CASTFILQGAGNTEAFF
CDR3 DNA: TGTGCCAGCACGTTCATACTACAGGGGGCAGGGAACACTGAAGCTTTCTTT
J gene: TRBJ1-1
clone size: -
V gene: TRBV25-1
D gene: TRBD1

CDR3 protein: CASRLDRGEAFF
CDR3 DNA: TGTGCCAGCAGACTGGACAGGGGTGAAGCTTTCTTT
J gene: TRBJ1-1
clone size: -
V gene: TRBV6-1
D gene: TRBD1

CDR3 protein: CASSPKLSGGMNTEAFF
CDR3 DNA: TGTGCCAGCAGCCCTAAGCTGTCGGGAGGAATGAACACTGAAGCTTTCTTT
J gene: TRBJ1-1
clone size: -
V gene: TRBV2
D gene: -

CDR3 protein: CASGHRLVSGDSSYEQYF
CDR3 DNA: TGTGCCAGCGGCCACCGTTTAGTGTCAGGGGACAGCTCCTACGAGCAGTACTTC
J gene: TRBJ2-7
clone size: -
V gene: TRBV7-9
D gene: TRBD1

CDR3 protein: CASSLSRQASNQPQHF
CDR3 DNA: TGTGCCAGCAGTTTATCCCGACAGGCTAGCAATCAGCCCCAGCATTTT
J gene: TRBJ1-5
clone size: -
V gene: TRBV27
D gene: -

CDR3 protein: CASSLGTKPTETQYF
CDR3 DNA: TGTGCCAGCAGCTTGGGGACAAAGCCCACAGAGACCCAGTACTTC
J gene: TRBJ2-5
clone size: -
V gene: TRBV5-4
D gene: -

CDR3 protein: CASSQHPGQGSNQPQHF
CDR3 DNA: TGTGCCAGCAGCCAACACCCGGGACAGGGGAGTAATCAGCCCCAGCATTTT
J gene: TRBJ1-5
clone size: -
V gene: TRBV28
D gene: TRBD1

CDR3 protein: CASSSDRFQWGYTF
CDR3 DNA: TGCGCCAGCAGCTCGGACAGATTCCAGTGGGGCTACACCTTC
J gene: TRBJ1-2
clone size: -
V gene: TRBV5-1
D gene: -

CDR3 protein: CAWSVRSSGRAGETQYF
CDR3 DNA: TGTGCCTGGAGTGTACGGTCTAGCGGGAGGGCCGGGGAGACCCAGTACTTC
J gene: TRBJ2-5
clone size: -
V gene: TRBV30
D gene: TRBD2

CDR3 protein: CASSFCCPGLEKYTDTQYF
CDR3 DNA: TGTGCCAGCAGTTTTTGTTGCCCGGGACTAGAGAAGTACACAGATACGCAGTATTTT
J gene: TRBJ2-3
clone size: once
V gene: TRBV27
D gene: TRBD2

CDR3 protein: CASSPQGWNEQFF
CDR3 DNA: TGTGCCAGCTCACCACAGGGGTGGAATGAGCAGTTCTTC
J gene: TRBJ2-1
clone size: -
V gene: TRBV18
D gene: -

CDR3 protein: CSVVYLAGGNEQFF
CDR3 DNA: TGCAGCGTTGTCTACCTAGCGGGAGGGAATGAGCAGTTCTTC
J gene: TRBJ2-1
clone size: -
V gene: TRBV29-1
D gene: TRBD2

CDR3 protein: CASSLLASTYNEQFF
CDR3 DNA: TGTGCCAGCAGTTTACTAGCGTCCACCTACAATGAGCAGTTCTTC
J gene: TRBJ2-1
clone size: -
V gene: TRBV28
D gene: -

CDR3 protein: CASSSPGRADGELFF
CDR3 DNA: TGTGCCAGCAGCTCTCCTGGCAGGGCAGACGGGGAGCTGTTTTTT
J gene: TRBJ2-2
clone size: -
V gene: TRBV11-3
D gene: -

CDR3 protein: CASSKARAGFPYEQYF
CDR3 DNA: TGTGCCAGCAGCAAAGCCAGGGCGGGATTCCCCTACGAGCAGTACTTC
J gene: TRBJ2-7
clone size: -
V gene: TRBV21-1
D gene: -

CDR3 protein: CASSARDRTLGKLFF
CDR3 DNA: TGTGCCAGCAGTGCCCGGGACAGGACCTTGGGGAAACTGTTTTTT
J gene: TRBJ1-4
clone size: -
V gene: TRBV2
D gene: TRBD1

CDR3 protein: CASSLDSRPNTEAFF
CDR3 DNA: TGTGCCAGCAGCTTAGATTCCAGGCCGAACACTGAAGCTTTCTTT
J gene: TRBJ1-1
clone size: -
V gene: TRBV11-3
D gene: -

CDR3 protein: CASSLEETGRNEQYF
CDR3 DNA: TGTGCCAGCAGCTTAGAGGAGACAGGGCGGAACGAGCAGTACTTC
J gene: TRBJ2-7
clone size: -
V gene: TRBV11-1
D gene: TRBD1

CDR3 protein: CASSEVDYSGSTDTQYF
CDR3 DNA: TGTGCCAGCAGTGAAGTCGATTATAGCGGAAGCACAGATACGCAGTATTTT
J gene: TRBJ2-3
clone size: -
V gene: TRBV6-1
D gene: -

CDR3 protein: CASSLGAGELFF
CDR3 DNA: TGTGCCAGCAGCTTGGGAGCCGGGGAGCTGTTTTTT
J gene: TRBJ2-2
clone size: -
V gene: TRBV5-4
D gene: -

CDR3 protein: CATRGGRYNEQFF
CDR3 DNA: TGTGCCACTAGGGGGGGTCGGTACAATGAGCAGTTCTTC
J gene: TRBJ2-1
clone size: -
V gene: TRBV28
D gene: -

CDR3 protein: CASLASGEQFF
CDR3 DNA: TGTGCCAGCCTCGCGTCGGGTGAGCAGTTCTTC
J gene: TRBJ2-1
clone size: -
V gene: TRBV6-1
D gene: -

CDR3 protein: CASPHCGTPGENEQFF
CDR3 DNA: TGTGCCAGCCCTCATTGCGGGACCCCTGGGGAGAATGAGCAGTTCTTC
J gene: TRBJ2-1
clone size: -
V gene: TRBV27
D gene: -

CDR3 protein: CASSWEDTGGTEAFF
CDR3 DNA: TGCGCCAGCAGCTGGGAGGACACGGGCGGCACTGAAGCTTTCTTT
J gene: TRBJ1-1
clone size: -
V gene: TRBV5-1
D gene: -

CDR3 protein: CTSSHHPGQRNQPQHF
CDR3 DNA: TGCACCAGCAGCCATCATCCGGGACAGAGAAATCAGCCCCAGCATTTT
J gene: TRBJ1-5
clone size: -
V gene: TRBV1
D gene: -

CDR3 protein: CASSFRGGTQYF
CDR3 DNA: TGTGCCAGCAGCTTTCGAGGTGGTACGCAGTATTTT
J gene: TRBJ2-3
clone size: -
V gene: TRBV5-4
D gene: -